The 18 T cell receptor beta chains listed next were all sequenced from one sample in a study of response to subunit inactivated influenza vaccine. A single record per CDR3 protein comes from TCRdb applying MiXCR to the RT-PCR reads. This repertoire shows more than 700,000 distinct CDR3 sequences, about 20% found once; its top ten account for roughly 10%. This specimen consisted of PBMCs from blood, obtained roughly 5 days after vaccination. These receptors were taken from a man over 45 who received an inactivated influenza vaccine.

This chain links TRBV27 with TRBJ2-5; TRBD2 is a possible D gene (7 bases). Looked up from germline, CDR1 is MNHEY and CDR2 is SMNVEV (reference sequence). Trimming cost V 6 bases and J 4 bases, with 21 bases left between them. CDR3 size: 16 residues. The CDR3 reads CASSKGGVGGGETQYF. Written as DNA, the CDR3 is TGTGCCAGCAGCAAAGGGGGGGTTGGAGGGGGAGAGACCCAGTACTTC.

This clonotype came up a few times. V usage is TRBV9 and J usage is TRBJ2-1, with D possibly TRBD2 on 6 matching bases. Germline loops: CDR1 SGDLS, CDR2 YYNGEE. Trimming stripped 1 base from V and 10 bases from J, with 9 bases between. This CDR3 region has 12 residues. CDR3 residues: CASSVPGDEQFF. The CDR3 coding sequence is TGTGCCAGCAGCGTACCGGGAGACGAGCAGTTCTTC.

J is TRBJ2-2 and V is TRBV4-3, with unresolved D. Germline CDR1 and CDR2: LGHNA and YSLEER. Trimming took off 0 bases at V and 6 bases at J, with 11 bases between the two ends. The CDR3 extends over 15 amino acids. The CDR3 reads CASSQDIGLAGELFF. The CDR3 nucleotides read TGCGCCAGCAGCCAAGATATCGGGTTGGCCGGGGAGCTGTTTTTT.

The chain carries TRBV12-3 or TRBV12-4 and TRBJ2-2; 7 bases are shared with TRBD1. J was trimmed by 5 bases and V by 5 bases; bases with no gene match: 8. The CDR3 runs to 15 residues. The CDR3 spells CASSPRPRGTGELFF. The DNA for the CDR3 is TGTGCCAGCAGTCCGCGGCCCAGGGGGACCGGGGAGCTGTTTTTT.

V gene TRBV10-3 combines with J gene TRBJ1-5, with D hard to call. CDR1 and CDR2 from the germline V gene are ENHRY and SYGVKD. Trimming pared 8 bases from V and 3 bases from J, leaving 14 bases between. The CDR3 covers 14 residues. The DNA of the CDR3 is TGTGCCATCTCCGGAGACAACATCAATCAGCCCCAGCATTTT. Amino acids: CAISGDNINQPQHF.

Only a few counts were recorded for this clonotype. This chain joins TRBV5-1 and TRBJ1-5, with D unclear. V gave up 2 bases and J gave up 3 bases, with 12 bases separating them. Germline assignment: CDR1 SGHRS and CDR2 YFSETQ. This CDR3 contains 15 residues. CDR3 DNA: TGCGCCAGCAGCTTTACCGGGTTAAACAATCAGCCCCAGCATTTT. Protein sequence: CASSFTGLNNQPQHF.

The genes are TRBV10-3 and TRBJ2-2; D is unresolved. Germline V gives CDR1 ENHRY, CDR2 SYGVKD. The CDR3 loop spans 17 amino acids. V was shortened by 4 bases and J by 6 bases, with 21 bases between the two germline ends. CDR3 loop: CAISGGGHLLTAGELFF. Here the CDR3 DNA reads TGTGCCATCAGTGGCGGTGGCCACCTCCTAACCGCCGGGGAGCTGTTTTTT.

The chain employs TRBV5-1 and TRBJ1-4; D gene ambiguous. Germline-derived CDR1 and CDR2 are SGHRS and YFSETQ. Deletions cut 5 bases from V and 2 bases from J, with 7 bases between. This CDR3 is 13 amino acids long. The CDR3 is CASRVYTNEKLFF. The CDR3 coding sequence is TGCGCCAGCAGGGTATACACTAATGAAAAACTGTTTTTT.

The chain combines TRBV4-3 with TRBJ1-1; perhaps TRBD1 as D (6 bases). V was trimmed by 2 bases and J by 4 bases, leaving 14 bases between them. The germline V gene encodes CDR1 LGHNA and CDR2 YSLEER. The CDR3 contains 15 residues. CDR3 in DNA: TGCGCCAGCAGCCAACGAGCCAGGGGAGTCACTGAAGCTTTCTTT. Translated, it gives CASSQRARGVTEAFF.

This chain uses TRBV5-1 with TRBJ2-5; 10 bases fit TRBD1. Germline V gene sequence: CDR1 SGHRS, CDR2 YFSETQ. V shed 7 bases, J shed 2 bases, and the junction held 8 bases outside the gene matches. This CDR3 contains 15 residues. For the CDR3, the DNA is TGCGCCAGCCGTTGGGGACAGGGGCTTCAAGAGACCCAGTACTTC. This gives the protein CASRWGQGLQETQYF.

The V and J genes are TRBV7-9 and TRBJ2-1; TRBD1 might be the D (6 bases). CDR1 and CDR2 (germline): SEHNR, FQNEAQ (reference sequence). V was pared by 3 bases and J by 10 bases, with 10 bases between. CDR3 size: 12 residues. The CDR3 bases are TGTGCCAGCAGCTTGGGGGCTCGGGAGCAGTTCTTC. It encodes CASSLGAREQFF. Looking up the rest from reference TRBV7-9 and TRBJ2-1 gives the full variable domain: DTGVSQNPRHKITKRGQNVTFRCDPISEHNRLYWYRQTLGQGPEFLTYFQNEAQLEKSRLLSDRFSAERPKGSFSTLEIQRTEQGDSAMYLCASSLGAREQFFGPGTRLTVL.

The V gene is TRBV7-6, the J gene TRBJ2-5; D is tentatively TRBD1 or TRBD2 (6 bases each). Trimming shortened V by 3 bases and J by 1 base, and 18 bases separated the two germline ends. CDR1 SGHVS and CDR2 FNYEAQ come from the germline V gene. This CDR3 has 17 amino acids. CDR3 in DNA: TGTGCCAGCAGCTTGCCTCCAGGGGTTAGCGGCCAAGAGACCCAGTACTTC. Residues: CASSLPPGVSGQETQYF.

This clonotype has only a few counts. J is TRBJ2-1 and V is TRBV20-1; the D gene is possibly TRBD2 (6 bases). Trimming removed 8 bases from V and 0 bases from J, with 11 bases in between. Germline V gene lookup returns CDR1 DFQATT and CDR2 SNEGSKA (reference sequence). The CDR3 spans 13 residues. CDR3 in amino acids: CSKIAVSYNEQFF. In nucleotides, the CDR3 is TGCAGTAAGATAGCGGTCTCCTACAATGAGCAGTTCTTC.

This clonotype was found once. J is TRBJ1-2 and V is TRBV7-2, with no clear D. Germline CDR1 reads SGHTA; CDR2 reads FQGNSA. The CDR3 sequence is 12 residues long. Trimming cost V 10 bases and J 1 base, with 10 bases left between them. The CDR3 here is CAITKGNYGYTF. The CDR3 nucleotides read TGTGCCATCACGAAGGGTAACTATGGCTACACCTTC. Together with reference TRBV7-2 and TRBJ1-2, the CDR3 gives the full variable domain: GAGVSQSPSNKVTEKGKDVELRCDPISGHTALYWYRQSLGQGLEFLIYFQGNSAPDKSGLPSDRFSAERTGGSVSTLTIQRTQQEDSAVYLCAITKGNYGYTFGSGTRLTVV.

This clonotype was detected once. V is TRBV5-6 and J is TRBJ2-7; the D is unclear. Deletions cut 4 bases from V and 1 base from J, with 15 bases between. The CDR3 is made up of 15 amino acids. Germline loops: CDR1 SGHDT, CDR2 YYEEEE. The CDR3 loop is CASSAAGVSSYEQYF. DNA for the CDR3: TGTGCCAGCAGCGCCGCAGGAGTGAGTTCCTACGAGCAGTACTTC.

J is TRBJ2-7 and V is TRBV29-1, with 9 bases fitting TRBD1. This CDR3 is built from 12 residues. Germline V CDR1 and CDR2: SQVTM, ANQGSEA. After removal of 6 bases from V and 3 bases from J, the junction contained 3 bases not matched to a gene. The DNA of the CDR3 is TGCAGCGTGGGGGACAGGGTCTACGAGCAGTACTTC. This gives the protein CSVGDRVYEQYF.

The chain carries TRBV2 and TRBJ2-3, with D tentatively TRBD2 (5 bases). Germline CDR1 and CDR2: SNHLY and FYNNEI. V shed 7 bases and J shed 0 bases, with 8 bases lying between them. The CDR3 is made up of 13 amino acids. In DNA, the CDR3 is TGTGCCAGCACTCAGCGGAGCACAGATACGCAGTATTTT. This sequence encodes CASTQRSTDTQYF.

This clonotype was found many times. J is TRBJ2-1 and V is TRBV12-3 or TRBV12-4, with D possibly being TRBD2 (6 bases). The length of the CDR3 is 15 residues. Trimming pared 6 bases from V and 9 bases from J, leaving 21 bases between. CDR3 DNA sequence: TGTGCCAGCAGGCGACCGGGACTTAGCACGGGTGAGCAGTTCTTC. Its translation: CASRRPGLSTGEQFF.